These T cell receptor beta chains were read from a single sample in a study of a mutant IDH1 vaccine in newly diagnosed glioma. Sequencing used immunoSEQ multiplex PCR; TCRdb keeps in-frame clones, though not all of them. The sample records 15,000 to 20,000 clones, less than 97% being singletons. Material: peripheral blood mononuclear cells (PBMCs), obtained from a glioma patient treated with radiotherapy, temozolomide or both. The receptor set was obtained from a woman aged 18-29 years with glioma. Some clones in this sample may be carry-over from other donors' samples. Both conserved end residues are trimmed from each CDR3. Where a row states a size, it is once, few, many or the class of an expanded clone; other rows omit it.

CDR3aa: ATSTRGGSGELF; abundance: -; v_gene: TRBV15; j_gene: TRBJ2-2
CDR3aa: ASSSLGGGDTGELF; abundance: -; v_gene: TRBV5-1; j_gene: TRBJ2-2
CDR3aa: ASSRGTGDSPLH; abundance: -; v_gene: TRBV6-1; j_gene: TRBJ1-6
CDR3aa: ASRDSVITGELF; abundance: -; v_gene: TRBV6-5; j_gene: TRBJ2-2
CDR3aa: ASSYSIVSPRTQY; abundance: -; v_gene: TRBV6-5; j_gene: TRBJ2-5
CDR3aa: ASSFPTGELF; abundance: -; v_gene: TRBV11-3; j_gene: TRBJ2-2
CDR3aa: ASSESRLAGEETQY; abundance: -; v_gene: TRBV25-1; j_gene: TRBJ2-5
CDR3aa: ASSPPTAGRQETQY; abundance: few; v_gene: TRBV18; j_gene: TRBJ2-5
CDR3aa: ASSVETLTDTQY; abundance: -; v_gene: TRBV9; j_gene: TRBJ2-3
CDR3aa: ASSDRGPGELF; abundance: -; v_gene: TRBV6-6; j_gene: TRBJ2-2
CDR3aa: ASSAGQINQPQH; abundance: -; v_gene: TRBV9; j_gene: TRBJ1-5
CDR3aa: ASSPKDGINSGANVLT; abundance: -; v_gene: TRBV18; j_gene: TRBJ2-6
CDR3aa: ASSFGLAGAYEQY; abundance: -; v_gene: TRBV5-4; j_gene: TRBJ2-7
CDR3aa: ASSLEESPYEQY; abundance: -; v_gene: TRBV7-9; j_gene: TRBJ2-7
CDR3aa: ASSLGDKTY; abundance: -; v_gene: TRBV7-2; j_gene: TRBJ2-4
CDR3aa: ASSLRGPSNQPQH; abundance: -; v_gene: TRBV5-6; j_gene: TRBJ1-5
CDR3aa: ASSYARGNEKLF; abundance: -; v_gene: TRBV6-5; j_gene: TRBJ1-4